The rows below give T cell receptor beta chains drawn from one sample of a study of T-cell reconstitution after alpha-beta-depleted transplantation in children. Using its own MiXCR run on the PCR reads, TCRdb lists one record per CDR3 protein. The sample shows about 110,000 distinct CDR3 sequences, 10% to 13% of them seen only once. The source was PBMCs from the stem cell graft donor, collected from the stem cell graft. Receptors were obtained from a human donor who donated a stem cell graft to a child with acute lymphoblastic leukemia. Both conserved end residues are part of each CDR3. Fields, in order: J gene, clone size, V gene, D gene, CDR3 protein, CDR3 DNA. A D gene is named only where the DNA matches it firmly. The listing skips clone size in some rows; elsewhere it reads once, few, many or a size class.

>TRBJ2-1|many|TRBV20-1|TRBD2
CSARGQREYNEQFF
TGCAGTGCTAGAGGTCAGCGGGAGTACAATGAGCAGTTCTTC
>TRBJ1-5|many|TRBV20-1|.
CSARDQGRYSNQPQHF
TGCAGTGCTAGAGATCAGGGTCGGTATAGCAATCAGCCCCAGCATTTT
>TRBJ1-2|many|TRBV7-8|.
CASSPTTGSNYGYTF
TGTGCCAGCAGCCCGACGACAGGATCTAACTATGGCTACACCTTC
>TRBJ2-1|many|TRBV6-1|.
CASSSIGGASSYNEQFF
TGTGCCAGCAGTAGTATTGGGGGGGCCTCCTCCTACAATGAGCAGTTCTTC
>TRBJ1-2|many|TRBV7-2|.
CASSLDSLGNYGYTF
TGTGCCAGCAGCTTAGACAGCCTCGGGAACTATGGCTACACCTTC
>TRBJ1-4|many|TRBV16|.
CASSQLGGTNEKLFF
TGTGCCAGCAGCCAATTGGGCGGTACTAATGAAAAACTGTTTTTT
>TRBJ2-3|many|TRBV5-1|.
CASAPREALSTDTQYF
TGCGCCAGCGCCCCGAGGGAAGCGCTAAGCACAGATACGCAGTATTTT
>TRBJ2-1|many|TRBV15|.
CATSTPYNEQFF
TGTGCCACCAGCACGCCCTACAATGAGCAGTTCTTC
>TRBJ2-1|many|TRBV29-1|.
CSVDYGNEQFF
TGCAGCGTGGACTATGGCAATGAGCAGTTCTTC
>TRBJ1-1|many|TRBV7-3|TRBD1
CASSPTGGTEAFF
TGTGCCAGCAGCCCCACAGGGGGCACTGAAGCTTTCTTT
>TRBJ2-3|many|TRBV12-3/TRBV12-4|.
CASTIATSTDTQYF
TGTGCCAGCACTATAGCGACTAGCACAGATACGCAGTATTTT
>TRBJ2-7|many|TRBV9|.
CASSPRSDEQYF
TGTGCCAGCAGCCCGAGGTCGGACGAGCAGTACTTC
>TRBJ2-7|.|TRBV10-2|.
CASSDMGPYEQYF
TGCGCCAGCAGTGATATGGGGCCCTACGAGCAGTACTTC
>TRBJ2-1|many|TRBV7-8|TRBD2
CASTPIRGLAGPNEQFF
TGTGCCAGCACCCCAATCCGGGGGCTAGCGGGTCCCAATGAGCAGTTCTTC
>TRBJ1-1|.|TRBV5-1|TRBD1
CASSFVKIEGAPPDTEAFF
TGCGCCAGCAGCTTCGTAAAGATAGAGGGGGCGCCCCCGGACACTGAAGCTTTCTTT
>TRBJ1-6|many|TRBV27|.
CASSLHSSSPLHF
TGTGCCAGCAGTTTACACTCGTCCTCACCCCTCCACTTT
>TRBJ2-7|.|TRBV7-2|TRBD2
CASSSSGWAYEQYF
TGTGCCAGCAGCTCTAGCGGATGGGCCTACGAGCAGTACTTC
>TRBJ1-6|many|TRBV5-5|.
CASSLGRQRMNSPLHF
TGTGCCAGCAGCTTGGGCCGACAGCGTATGAATTCACCCCTCCACTTT